One T cell receptor (beta chain) is described in this entry. The entry originates in a study of blood T cell repertoires in COVID-19. The CDR3 is made up of 17 amino acids. Losses at the gene ends were 1 base for V and 4 bases for J; bases not matched to a gene: 9. CDR1 and CDR2 from the germline V gene are SNHLY and FYNNEI. Sequencing used immunoSEQ multiplex PCR; TCRdb keeps in-frame clones, though not all of them. This table has 200,000 or so clones, about 87% appearing once. The sample was peripheral blood. The receptor comes from a man under 40 with COVID-19, enrolled during active disease. The J gene is TRBJ2-1, the V gene TRBV2, with 8 bases lining up with TRBD1. The CDR3, as DNA: TGTGCCAGCAGTGAAGAGGGGGGACAGGATTCTTACAATGAGCAGTTCTTC. Translating gives CASSEEGGQDSYNEQFF.